This T cell receptor (beta chain) was retrieved from a study of T cells after yellow fever vaccination. Whole-study context: Low-cell-number fractions were prepared with SMART-Seq v4 Ultra Low Input.

Germline V gene data show CDR1 as SGHTA and CDR2 as FQGNSA. This CDR3 spans 14 amino acids. V lost 2 bases to trimming and J lost 7 bases; unmatched junction nucleotides: 3. They built TCR cDNA with 5'RACE template switching, a step that put in a universal primer site and UMIs. TCRdb processed the 5' RACE reads anew with MiXCR; each CDR3 protein has one entry. This table holds 250,000 to 300,000 distinct CDR3 sequences, about 10% found once. This clonotype was recorded only once. Its matching antigen is unknown. Whole-study results and caveats: After the booster, 95% to 98% of CD4 and 88% of CD8 primary-response clones were re-detected.

Sample: CD4+ T cells sorted from PBMCs, taken 5 days after the yellow fever booster vaccination. This TCR was recovered from a man in his late teens or twenties who received the YFV17D yellow fever vaccine. J is TRBJ1-4 and V is TRBV7-2; 8 nucleotides agree with TRBD1. DNA for the CDR3: TGTGCCAGCAGCTTATTTGGACAGGGTGAAAAACTGTTTTTT. Protein product: CASSLFGQGEKLFF.